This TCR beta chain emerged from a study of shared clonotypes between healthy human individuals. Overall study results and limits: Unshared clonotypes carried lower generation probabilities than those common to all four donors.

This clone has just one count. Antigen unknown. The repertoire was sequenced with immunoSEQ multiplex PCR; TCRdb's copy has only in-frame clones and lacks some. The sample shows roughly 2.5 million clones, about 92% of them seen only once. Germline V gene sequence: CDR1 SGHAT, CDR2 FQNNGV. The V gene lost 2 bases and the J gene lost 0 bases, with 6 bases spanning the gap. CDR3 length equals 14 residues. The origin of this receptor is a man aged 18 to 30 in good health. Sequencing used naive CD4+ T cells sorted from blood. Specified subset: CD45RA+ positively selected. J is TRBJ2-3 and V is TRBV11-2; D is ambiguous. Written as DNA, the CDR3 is TGTGCCAGCAGCTTAATCGCTAGCACAGATACGCAGTATTTT. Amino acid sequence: CASSLIASTDTQYF.